The 3 T cell receptor beta chains presented below share a single source sample, sequenced in a study of blood T cell repertoires in COVID-19. Here immunoSEQ multiplex PCR was the method, and the copy in TCRdb shows in-frame clones only, minus some. This table has some 200,000 clones, approximately 86% appearing once. Specimen: peripheral blood. The receptors shown here come from a woman in her twenties or thirties with COVID-19, enrolled during active disease.

This chain uses TRBV5-1 with TRBJ2-1, with D possibly matching TRBD1 (6 bases). Trimming stripped 0 bases from V and 0 bases from J, with 16 bases between. This CDR3 is 18 amino acids long. Germline CDR1 SGHRS, CDR2 YFSETQ. CDR3 protein: CASSLAQGFSSSYNEQFF. The CDR3 bases are TGCGCCAGCAGCTTGGCCCAGGGGTTCAGTTCCTCCTACAATGAGCAGTTCTTC.

The gene calls are TRBV19 and TRBJ1-2; 7 nucleotides line up with TRBD1. Trimming removed 4 bases from V and 4 bases from J; junction bases left unmatched: 15. Germline CDR1 and CDR2: LNHDA and SQIVND (reference sequence). This CDR3 contains 17 residues. CDR3 DNA sequence: TGTGCCAGTAGTAGACCCAACAGGGGTTGGTATGGCTATGGCTACACCTTC. Encoded protein: CASSRPNRGWYGYGYTF.

The chain couples TRBV15 to TRBJ1-4; D not resolved. The germline V and J ends were trimmed by 0 bases and 3 bases, with 8 bases remaining between them. The CDR3 sequence is 15 residues long. Per germline, CDR1 LNHNV and CDR2 YYDKDF (reference sequence). The CDR3: CATSRDRGSNEKLFF. The CDR3 nucleotides read TGTGCCACCAGCAGAGATCGGGGATCTAATGAAAAACTGTTTTTT. Together with reference TRBV15 and TRBJ1-4, the CDR3 gives the full variable domain: DAMVIQNPRYQVTQFGKPVTLSCSQTLNHNVMYWYQQKSSQAPKLLFHYYDKDFNNEADTPDNFQSRRPNTSFCFLDIRSPGLGDTAMYLCATSRDRGSNEKLFFGSGTQLSVL.